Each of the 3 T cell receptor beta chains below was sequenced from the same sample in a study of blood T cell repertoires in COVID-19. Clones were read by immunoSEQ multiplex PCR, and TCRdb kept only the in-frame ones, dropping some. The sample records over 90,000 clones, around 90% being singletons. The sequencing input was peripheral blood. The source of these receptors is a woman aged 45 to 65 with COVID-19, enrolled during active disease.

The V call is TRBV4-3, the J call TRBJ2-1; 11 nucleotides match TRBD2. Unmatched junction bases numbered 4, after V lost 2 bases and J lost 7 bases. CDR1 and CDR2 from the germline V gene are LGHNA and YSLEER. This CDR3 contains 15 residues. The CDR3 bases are TGCGCCAGCAGCCAACCTAGCGGGGGGCTTAATGAGCAGTTCTTC. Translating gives CASSQPSGGLNEQFF.

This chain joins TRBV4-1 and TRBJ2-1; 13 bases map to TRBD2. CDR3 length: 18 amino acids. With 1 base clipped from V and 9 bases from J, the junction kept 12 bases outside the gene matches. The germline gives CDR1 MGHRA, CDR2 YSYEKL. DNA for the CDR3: TGCGCCAGCAGCCAAGTCGGATGGACTAGCGGGGGTGCCGGTGAGCAGTTCTTC. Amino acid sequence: CASSQVGWTSGGAGEQFF.

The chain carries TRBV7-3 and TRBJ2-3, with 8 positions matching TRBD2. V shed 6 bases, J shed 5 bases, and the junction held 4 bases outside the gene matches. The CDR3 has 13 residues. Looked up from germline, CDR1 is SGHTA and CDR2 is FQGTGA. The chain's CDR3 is CASRNGGEDTQYF. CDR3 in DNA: TGTGCCAGCAGGAACGGGGGGGAAGATACGCAGTATTTT. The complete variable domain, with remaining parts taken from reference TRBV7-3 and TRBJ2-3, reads GAGVSQTPSNKVTEKGKYVELRCDPISGHTALYWYRQSLGQGPEFLIYFQGTGAADDSGLPNDRFFAVRPEGSVSTLKIQRTERGDSAVYLCASRNGGEDTQYFGPGTRLTVL.